These 27 T cell receptor beta chains came from one sample sequenced in a study of glioma-infiltrating T cells after dendritic cell vaccination. Some clones are missing from TCRdb's copy, which holds only in-frame ones; the method was immunoSEQ multiplex PCR. The repertoire holds tens of thousands of clones, with around 86% as singletons. Time point in this sample: after dendritic cell vaccination, including at tumor progression/relapse. The sequencing here drew on blood, taken after dendritic cell vaccination. Source of these receptors: a human donor with glioblastoma.

V is TRBV15 and J is TRBJ1-2; D unresolved. V lost 0 bases to trimming and J lost 1 base, with 21 bases between them. CDR1 and CDR2 from the germline V gene are LNHNV and YYDKDF (reference sequence). This CDR3 has 19 residues. The CDR3 loop is CATSRDQGLQEEYNYGYTF. CDR3 nucleotide sequence: TGTGCCACCAGCAGAGATCAAGGCCTTCAGGAGGAATATAACTATGGCTACACCTTC.

The V gene is TRBV11-2, the J gene TRBJ2-7; TRBD1 agrees at 7 bases. The germline V gene has CDR1 SGHAT and CDR2 FQNNGV. V lost 6 bases, J lost 6 bases, and 14 bases stayed unmatched. The CDR3 spans 15 residues. The CDR3, as DNA: TGTGCCAGCAGTTACAAGAGGGGGCGCCTAGGCGAGCAGTACTTC. It translates to CASSYKRGRLGEQYF.

This sequence joins TRBV7-9 and TRBJ2-6; 7 bases line up with TRBD1. The V and J ends lost 3 bases and 4 bases, in that order; junction bases with no gene match: 12. This CDR3 contains 18 residues. Germline CDR1 and CDR2: SEHNR and FQNEAQ (reference sequence). The CDR3, as DNA: TGTGCCAGCAGCTTGGGGTGGACAGGTTCTTCCGGGGCCAACGTCCTGACTTTC. This codes for CASSLGWTGSSGANVLTF.

The rearrangement links TRBV5-6 to TRBJ2-2; TRBD1 agrees at 10 bases. This CDR3 contains 16 residues. The germline V gene has CDR1 SGHDT and CDR2 YYEEEE. Trimming removed 1 base from V and 4 bases from J; junction bases left unmatched: 4. The CDR3 DNA reads TGTGCCAGCAGCTTGTTTGGGACAGGGGCCACCGGGGAGCTGTTTTTT. It translates to CASSLFGTGATGELFF.

This rearrangement joins TRBV18 to TRBJ2-1, with D perhaps matching TRBD1 (6 bases). Trimming removed 3 bases at V and 10 bases at J, with 7 bases between. This CDR3 has 11 amino acids. Germline CDR1 is KGHSH and CDR2 is LQKENI. The CDR3 is CASSPDREQFF. CDR3 DNA: TGTGCCAGCTCACCCGACAGGGAGCAGTTCTTC.

V is TRBV9 and J is TRBJ1-6, with 9 bases matching TRBD1. The CDR3 totals 14 residues. V lost 2 bases and J lost 11; bases outside the gene matches: 5. CDR1 SGDLS and CDR2 YYNGEE come from the germline V gene. DNA of the CDR3: TGTGCCAGCAGCGTCGGACAGGGGAAAACACCCCTCCACTTT. Residues: CASSVGQGKTPLHF.

This clone was counted a few times. This chain uses TRBV19 with TRBJ2-5; perhaps TRBD2 as D (5 bases). Germline loops: CDR1 LNHDA, CDR2 SQIVND (reference sequence). This CDR3 region has 12 residues. Trimming removed 10 bases at V and 5 bases at J, with 14 bases between. CDR3 sequence: CATLLVGETQYF. CDR3 in DNA: TGTGCCACCCTACTAGTGGGGGAGACCCAGTACTTC.

This clone has more than one count but fewer than ten. The chain has TRBV19 and TRBJ1-5; D perhaps matches TRBD1 (5 bases). Deletions cut 5 bases from V and 4 bases from J, with 15 bases between. This CDR3 comprises 15 residues. In germline, CDR1 is LNHDA, CDR2 SQIVND (reference sequence). For the CDR3, the DNA is TGTGCCAGTAGTCCAGGGCTAGAACCAAATCAGCCCCAGCATTTT. As protein: CASSPGLEPNQPQHF.

V and J are TRBV27 and TRBJ2-7; TRBD2 agrees at 9 bases. CDR1 MNHEY and CDR2 SMNVEV come from the germline V gene (reference sequence). J was trimmed by 3 bases and V by 2 bases; bases with no gene match: 8. This CDR3 region has 16 residues. Written as DNA, the CDR3 is TGTGCCAGCAGTTTACCCCCAGCGGGAGGAATCTACGAGCAGTACTTC. Residues: CASSLPPAGGIYEQYF.

V gene TRBV27 combines with J gene TRBJ1-2, with 8 bases lining up with TRBD1. Germline CDR1 MNHEY, CDR2 SMNVEV (reference sequence). Unmatched junction bases numbered 8, after V lost 6 bases and J lost 5 bases. This CDR3 has 14 residues. The CDR3 DNA is TGTGCCAGCAGCCCACAAGGACAGGGTTATGGCTACACCTTC. Protein product: CASSPQGQGYGYTF.

The chain employs TRBV2 and TRBJ1-2; TRBD1 agrees at 7 bases. The V gene end was trimmed by 3 bases and the J gene end by 5 bases; junction bases not matched to a gene: 6. The CDR3 is 14 amino acids. Per the germline V gene, CDR1 is SNHLY and CDR2 is FYNNEI. CDR3 sequence reads: CASSEDRKYYGYTF. CDR3 in DNA: TGTGCCAGCAGTGAGGACAGGAAATATTATGGCTACACCTTC. Drawing the rest from reference TRBV2 and TRBJ1-2, the complete variable domain is EPEVTQTPSHQVTQMGQEVILRCVPISNHLYFYWYRQILGQKVEFLVSFYNNEISEKSEIFDDQFSVERPDGSNFTLKIRSTKLEDSAMYFCASSEDRKYYGYTFGSGTRLTVV.

The J gene is TRBJ1-1, the V gene TRBV4-1, with D possibly matching TRBD1 (6 bases). Trimming took off 4 bases at V and 4 bases at J, with 13 bases between the two ends. The CDR3 has 14 amino acids. Per germline, CDR1 MGHRA and CDR2 YSYEKL. The CDR3 spells CASSLPDRLTEAFF. The CDR3, as DNA: TGCGCCAGCAGCCTCCCGGACAGACTCACTGAAGCTTTCTTT.

This chain joins TRBV10-3 and TRBJ1-2; maybe TRBD1 (6 bases). The germline gives CDR1 ENHRY, CDR2 SYGVKD. V shed 7 bases and J shed 4 bases, with 13 bases lying between them. The CDR3 is made up of 13 amino acids. CDR3 amino acids: CAITSQGSYGYTF. CDR3 DNA sequence: TGTGCCATCACCTCACAGGGTTCCTATGGCTACACCTTC.

This rearrangement joins TRBV30 to TRBJ1-2, with D tentatively TRBD1 (6 bases). CDR1 is GTSNPN and CDR2 is SVGIG in the germline V gene (reference sequence). The CDR3 has 13 residues. The V and J ends lost 3 bases and 4 bases respectively, with 12 bases between them. As DNA, the CDR3 is TGTGCCTGGAGGCACAGGGATGGCTATGGCTACACCTTC. As protein: CAWRHRDGYGYTF.

This sequence joins TRBV4-2 and TRBJ1-2; D unclear. CDR1 is LGHNA, CDR2 YNFKEQ, per germline. Trimming removed 0 bases from V and 5 bases from J, with 10 bases in between. The CDR3 has 14 residues. This CDR3 is CASSQDRRAYGYTF. CDR3 nucleotide sequence: TGTGCCAGCAGCCAAGACAGGCGGGCGTATGGCTACACCTTC.

The V and J genes are TRBV6-6 and TRBJ1-1; D gene uncertain. The CDR3 spans 15 residues. Between the trimmed V and J ends, which lost 2 bases and 3 bases, there was a span of 13 bases. The germline gives CDR1 MNHNY, CDR2 SVGAGI (reference sequence). This CDR3 reads CASSYNAEGDTEAFF. As DNA, the CDR3 is TGTGCCAGCAGTTACAATGCCGAGGGAGACACTGAAGCTTTCTTT.

This rearrangement joins TRBV5-5 to TRBJ2-7; D unclear. Trimming left V 0 bases short and J 2 bases short, with 6 bases between. The CDR3 totals 13 residues. Germline CDR1 and CDR2: SGHKS and YYEKEE (reference sequence). The CDR3 region has the DNA TGTGCCAGCAGCTTGGTGGTAGCCTACGAGCAGTACTTC. It yields the protein CASSLVVAYEQYF.

The J gene is TRBJ1-5, the V gene TRBV4-3; TRBD1 is a possible D gene (5 bases). Trimming took off 4 bases at V and 2 bases at J, with 12 bases between the two ends. Germline V gene lookup returns CDR1 LGHNA and CDR2 YSLEER. The CDR3 is made up of 15 amino acids. The CDR3 loop reads CASSPAGGRNQPQHF. The DNA of the CDR3 is TGCGCCAGCAGCCCAGCGGGGGGTCGCAATCAGCCCCAGCATTTT.

Worth noting for this clone: This CDR3 is also generated by other DNA sequences in the sample. The V call is TRBV5-1, the J call TRBJ2-6; no definite D call. CDR3 size: 15 residues. Trimming stripped 4 bases from V and 0 bases from J, with 8 bases between. CDR1 SGHRS and CDR2 YFSETQ come from the germline V gene. The CDR3 loop reads CASSLGGSGANVLTF. The CDR3 DNA is TGCGCCAGCAGCCTCGGCGGCTCTGGGGCCAACGTCCTGACTTTC.

As concerns this clone: One end of the junction fails to match germline, which may point to a read error. This chain connects TRBV7-3 to TRBJ2-5, with 11 nucleotides matching TRBD2. This CDR3 is built from 15 residues. Germline values: CDR1 SGHTA, CDR2 FQGTGA. Written as DNA, the CDR3 is TGTGCCAGCAGCTTTAGCGGGAGGGCCAAAGAGATCCAGTACTTC. It specifies CASSFSGRAKEIQYF.

There are a few counts of this clone. J is TRBJ2-7 and V is TRBV2; D is possibly TRBD2 (5 bases). The germline V gene has CDR1 SNHLY and CDR2 FYNNEI. V shed 9 bases and J shed 6 bases, with 15 bases lying between them. The CDR3 totals 12 residues. The CDR3 loop is CASREFGPEQYF. The CDR3 bases are TGTGCCAGTCGGGAATTTGGGCCCGAGCAGTACTTC.

The chain couples TRBV5-1 to TRBJ1-1; TRBD1 might be the D (6 bases). The CDR3 length is 15 residues. In germline, CDR1 is SGHRS, CDR2 YFSETQ. V shed 3 bases and J shed 4 bases, with 16 bases lying between them. CDR3 in amino acids: CASSSASGVFTEAFF. In nucleotides, the CDR3 is TGCGCCAGCAGCTCGGCTTCAGGGGTTTTCACTGAAGCTTTCTTT.

The genes are TRBV11-2 and TRBJ1-1, with D uncertain. The CDR3 spans 14 residues. The V end was cut by 5 bases, the J end by 2 bases, with 12 bases between. CDR1 and CDR2 (germline): SGHAT, FQNNGV. The CDR3 sequence: CASSPLRGNTEAFF. The CDR3 nucleotides are TGTGCCAGCAGCCCTCTACGCGGTAACACTGAAGCTTTCTTT.

This sequence joins TRBV4-1 and TRBJ2-2; D is possibly TRBD1 (6 bases). Germline CDR1 reads MGHRA; CDR2 reads YSYEKL. V lost 1 base to trimming and J lost 6 bases, with 6 bases between them. The CDR3 totals 13 residues. In DNA, the CDR3 is TGCGCCAGCAGCCAAGCAGGGGCCGGGGAGCTGTTTTTT. This sequence encodes CASSQAGAGELFF.

This chain joins TRBV7-6 and TRBJ2-2, with unresolved D. CDR3 length: 15 residues. The V end was cut by 5 bases, the J end by 4 bases, with 14 bases between. In germline, CDR1 is SGHVS, CDR2 FNYEAQ. CDR3: CASSPRNSGTGELFF. CDR3 DNA sequence: TGTGCCAGCAGCCCGCGAAATTCTGGCACCGGGGAGCTGTTTTTT.

This chain links TRBV4-1 with TRBJ2-3, with 9 bases aligning to TRBD1. V shed 8 bases and J 4 bases; nucleotides not matched to a gene: 7. The CDR3 length is 14 residues. The germline V gene encodes CDR1 MGHRA and CDR2 YSYEKL. DNA of the CDR3: TGCGCCAGCGGGGGGACAGGGTTTTCAGATACGCAGTATTTT. Translated: CASGGTGFSDTQYF.

The V gene is TRBV7-2, the J gene TRBJ1-3; D remains unclear. Germline V gene data show CDR1 as SGHTA and CDR2 as FQGNSA. The CDR3 runs 15 residues. V lost 5 bases and J 0 bases, leaving 11 bases between the germline ends. The CDR3 DNA sequence: TGTGCCAGCAGCGACCGGGTCCTCTCTGGAAACACCATATATTTT. Protein sequence: CASSDRVLSGNTIYF.